Each of the 27 T cell receptor beta chains below was sequenced from the same sample in a study of blood T cell repertoires in COVID-19. Sequencing used immunoSEQ multiplex PCR; TCRdb keeps in-frame clones, though not all of them. Found here are a few hundred thousand clones, roughly 85% of them singletons; the top ten hold roughly 5.3%. The specimen was peripheral blood. Every receptor here comes from a man aged 50 to 60 with active or convalescent COVID-19.

The genes are TRBV29-1 and TRBJ2-5; D perhaps matches TRBD1 (6 bases). This CDR3 contains 12 residues. Trimming pared 8 bases from V and 4 bases from J, leaving 14 bases between. Germline V gene lookup returns CDR1 SQVTM and CDR2 ANQGSEA. The chain's CDR3 is CSTRTAGETQYF. DNA of the CDR3: TGCAGCACAAGGACAGCCGGAGAGACCCAGTACTTC.

This chain joins TRBV2 and TRBJ2-7; TRBD2 matches 10 bases. The V gene's germline CDR1 is SNHLY and CDR2 FYNNEI. The CDR3 covers 15 residues. J gave up 6 bases and V 4 bases, and 9 bases lay outside the gene matches. CDR3 region: CASSGLSGRAGEQYF. The CDR3, as DNA: TGTGCCAGCAGTGGGCTAAGCGGGAGGGCCGGCGAGCAGTACTTC. Full variable domain (outside the CDR3, taken from reference TRBV2 and TRBJ2-7): EPEVTQTPSHQVTQMGQEVILRCVPISNHLYFYWYRQILGQKVEFLVSFYNNEISEKSEIFDDQFSVERPDGSNFTLKIRSTKLEDSAMYFCASSGLSGRAGEQYFGPGTRLTVT.

The chain recombines TRBV5-6 with TRBJ2-1, with a weak D call TRBD2 (6 bases). V lost 7 bases, J lost 2 bases, and 16 bases lay in between. The CDR3 covers 15 residues. Germline CDR1 reads SGHDT; CDR2 reads YYEEEE. CDR3 protein: CASGRGEAPYNEQFF. The CDR3 DNA follows: TGTGCCAGCGGACGCGGGGAAGCTCCCTACAATGAGCAGTTCTTC.

The rearrangement links TRBV29-1 to TRBJ2-7; 8 positions match TRBD2. Germline assignment: CDR1 SQVTM and CDR2 ANQGSEA. The CDR3 sequence is 13 residues long. J gave up 5 bases and V 2 bases, and 5 bases lay outside the gene matches. The CDR3 protein is CSVELGRANEQYF. Written as DNA, the CDR3 is TGCAGCGTTGAACTCGGGAGGGCCAACGAGCAGTACTTC.

This rearrangement joins TRBV29-1 to TRBJ2-3; tentatively, D is TRBD1 (5 bases). Germline CDR1 SQVTM, CDR2 ANQGSEA. V was cut by 4 bases and J by 2 bases, with 7 bases left in between. The length of the CDR3 is 12 residues. The CDR3 here is CSVGTSTDTQYF. The CDR3 nucleotides read TGCAGCGTTGGGACATCCACAGATACGCAGTATTTT.

The J gene is TRBJ2-2, the V gene TRBV5-1, with 7 bases lining up with TRBD2. After removal of 2 bases from V and 6 bases from J, the junction contained 4 bases not matched to a gene. The CDR3 length is 14 residues. Per the germline V gene, CDR1 is SGHRS and CDR2 is YFSETQ. In nucleotides, the CDR3 is TGCGCCAGCAGCTTTAGCGCGGGAGCCGGGGAGCTGTTTTTT. Translating gives CASSFSAGAGELFF.

As concerns this clone: One base away lies a much larger clone, so this may be a sequencing read error. The sample carries other DNA sequences with the same CDR3. The CDR3 reads CASGHLGLAGYEQYF. The CDR3 DNA reads TGCGCTAGCGGTCACCTGGGACTAGCGGGCTACGAGCAGTACTTC. The chain carries TRBV4-1 and TRBJ2-7, with 12 bases identical to TRBD2. CDR1 MGHRA and CDR2 YSYEKL come from the germline V gene. This CDR3 region has 15 residues.

V gene TRBV5-6 combines with J gene TRBJ1-4; D remains unclear. CDR3 length: 15 amino acids. Trimming cost V 2 bases and J 0 bases, with 8 bases left between them. The germline CDR1 and CDR2 sequences are SGHDT and YYEEEE. The CDR3 is CASSLWAATNEKLFF. The CDR3 bases are TGTGCCAGCAGCTTATGGGCCGCAACTAATGAAAAACTGTTTTTT.

The chain links TRBV15 to TRBJ2-5, with TRBD2 identical over 8 bases. The germline gives CDR1 LNHNV, CDR2 YYDKDF (reference sequence). Trimming at V came to 4 bases and at J to 5 bases, leaving 12 bases not matched to a gene. The CDR3 spans 16 residues. The CDR3 region is CATSTPGREAGETQYF. The CDR3, as DNA: TGTGCCACCAGCACCCCGGGGCGGGAGGCTGGTGAGACCCAGTACTTC. The full variable domain, completed using reference TRBV15 and TRBJ2-5, is DAMVIQNPRYQVTQFGKPVTLSCSQTLNHNVMYWYQQKSSQAPKLLFHYYDKDFNNEADTPDNFQSRRPNTSFCFLDIRSPGLGDTAMYLCATSTPGREAGETQYFGPGTRLLVL.

V usage is TRBV30 and J usage is TRBJ1-2, with TRBD1 matching 9 bases. CDR3 length equals 13 residues. From germline, CDR1 is GTSNPN and CDR2 SVGIG (reference sequence). The J segment lost 5 bases and the V segment lost 2 bases, leaving 3 bases of the junction unmatched. CDR3 nucleotide sequence: TGTGCCTGGAGTATCGGACAGGGGTATGGCTACACCTTC. Translating it yields CAWSIGQGYGYTF.

This chain uses TRBV7-8 with TRBJ1-3; TRBD1 matches at 10 bases. The germline CDR1 and CDR2 sequences are SGHVS and FQNEAQ. V dropped 5 bases and J dropped 1; count of bases not matched to a gene: 2. The CDR3 runs 15 residues. CDR3 coding DNA: TGTGCCAGCAGCGACAGGGGGCCTTCTGGAAACACCATATATTTT. This codes for CASSDRGPSGNTIYF.

The genes are TRBV7-2 and TRBJ1-6, with a tentative D call TRBD1 (5 bases). The CDR3 loop spans 15 amino acids. Germline lookup yields CDR1 SGHTA and CDR2 FQGNSA. Trimming pared 0 bases from V and 11 bases from J, leaving 14 bases between. The CDR3 sequence: CASSLASGSGAPLHF. CDR3 coding DNA: TGTGCCAGCAGCTTAGCGTCCGGGTCGGGGGCACCCCTCCACTTT. The complete variable domain, with remaining parts taken from reference TRBV7-2 and TRBJ1-6, reads GAGVSQSPSNKVTEKGKDVELRCDPISGHTALYWYRQSLGQGLEFLIYFQGNSAPDKSGLPSDRFSAERTGGSVSTLTIQRTQQEDSAVYLCASSLASGSGAPLHFGNGTRLTVT.

In DNA form, the CDR3 reads TGTGCCACCAGCCTAAACCCCCGGGACAGGGGCCTCCACTATGGCTACACCTTC. Translating gives CATSLNPRDRGLHYGYTF. The chain uses TRBV15 and TRBJ1-2, with 10 bases lining up with TRBD1. V shed 5 bases and J 3 bases; nucleotides not matched to a gene: 15. Per germline, CDR1 LNHNV and CDR2 YYDKDF (reference sequence). The CDR3 loop spans 18 amino acids.

The chain uses TRBV9 and TRBJ2-7, with 8 bases that match TRBD1. Trimming at V came to 4 bases and at J to 7 bases, leaving 10 bases not matched to a gene. Germline V gene sequence: CDR1 SGDLS, CDR2 YYNGEE. CDR3 length: 14 amino acids. DNA for the CDR3: TGTGCCAGCAGCCCGGGGACAGGCGTGGAAGAGCAGTACTTC. It encodes CASSPGTGVEEQYF.

The V gene is TRBV4-1, the J gene TRBJ2-1, with D tentatively TRBD2 (6 bases). The CDR3 is 19 residues long. V was pared by 1 base and J by 5 bases, with 24 bases between. Germline loops: CDR1 MGHRA, CDR2 YSYEKL. CDR3 sequence (DNA): TGCGCCAGCAGCCAAGGTCCCCCGCGGTTTCCGGGACTCCACAATGAGCAGTTCTTC. Encoded protein: CASSQGPPRFPGLHNEQFF.

This sequence joins TRBV5-5 and TRBJ2-7, with TRBD2 matching over 10 bases. J lost 1 base, V lost 4 bases, and 8 bases had no gene match. The CDR3 has 16 residues. CDR1 and CDR2 (germline): SGHKS, YYEKEE (reference sequence). The CDR3 loop reads CASSPSPSGGSYEQYF. In DNA, the CDR3 is TGTGCCAGCAGCCCCTCCCCTAGCGGGGGTTCCTACGAGCAGTACTTC.

V is TRBV9 and J is TRBJ2-2; 7 bases line up with TRBD2. V gave up 0 bases and J gave up 5 bases; unmatched junction bases: 7. The CDR3 runs to 16 residues. CDR1 and CDR2 (germline): SGDLS, YYNGEE. The chain's CDR3 is CASSVARLARTGELFF. The CDR3 nucleotides read TGTGCCAGCAGCGTAGCTAGACTAGCTCGGACCGGGGAGCTGTTTTTT.

This clone turned up a few times. V and J are TRBV19 and TRBJ2-3, with 10 bases fitting TRBD1. The trim removed 5 bases at V and 2 bases at J, leaving 7 bases unmatched. There are 16 residues in the CDR3. Looked up from germline, CDR1 is LNHDA and CDR2 is SQIVND (reference sequence). This chain's CDR3 is CASSAGTGEITDTQYF. CDR3 nucleotides: TGTGCCAGTAGTGCAGGGACAGGGGAAATCACAGATACGCAGTATTTT. Filled out from reference TRBV19 and TRBJ2-3, the complete variable domain reads DGGITQSPKYLFRKEGQNVTLSCEQNLNHDAMYWYRQDPGQGLRLIYYSQIVNDFQKGDIAEGYSVSREKKESFPLTVTSAQKNPTAFYLCASSAGTGEITDTQYFGPGTRLTVL.

This chain connects TRBV3-1 (or the pseudogene TRBV3-2) to TRBJ2-1; 10 bases agree with TRBD2. The CDR3 consists of 15 residues. CDR1 and CDR2 (germline): LGHDT, YNNKEL (reference sequence). V shed 4 bases and J 7 bases; nucleotides not matched to a gene: 7. Here the CDR3 DNA reads TGTGCCAGCAGCCTACTAGCGGGGCCTCTAAATGAGCAGTTCTTC. It encodes CASSLLAGPLNEQFF.

This chain connects TRBV19 to TRBJ2-5; 9 bases align to TRBD1. CDR3 size: 14 residues. Germline V CDR1 and CDR2: LNHDA, SQIVND (reference sequence). After removal of 3 bases from V and 4 bases from J, the junction contained 3 bases not matched to a gene. The CDR3 DNA reads TGTGCCAGTAGTATCACAGGGGGCGTAGAGACCCAGTACTTC. Amino acids: CASSITGGVETQYF.

The chain combines TRBV7-9 with TRBJ1-5; 9 bases map to TRBD1. Losses at the gene ends were 5 bases for V and 6 bases for J; bases not matched to a gene: 5. The length of the CDR3 is 14 residues. Germline assignment: CDR1 SEHNR and CDR2 FQNEAQ (reference sequence). CDR3 protein: CASSQTGGGQPQHF. The CDR3 DNA follows: TGTGCCAGCAGCCAAACAGGGGGCGGTCAGCCCCAGCATTTT.

This clone has only one observation. The rearrangement uses TRBV11-2 and TRBJ2-7; D call uncertain. The V and J ends lost 5 bases and 5 bases respectively, with 10 bases between them. The CDR3 is 12 residues long. Per germline, CDR1 SGHAT and CDR2 FQNNGV. The CDR3 protein is CASSRVRDEQYF. The CDR3 nucleotides are TGTGCCAGCAGCCGCGTACGGGACGAGCAGTACTTC.

The chain carries TRBV7-8 and TRBJ1-4; 11 bases are a match to TRBD1. The CDR3 extends over 17 amino acids. CDR1 and CDR2 (germline): SGHVS, FQNEAQ. Trimming removed 5 bases from V and 3 bases from J; junction bases left unmatched: 8. The CDR3 region is CASSPRDRGSPNEKLFF. The CDR3 DNA reads as TGTGCCAGCAGCCCCCGGGACAGGGGGTCCCCTAATGAAAAACTGTTTTTT.

The chain joins TRBV27 to TRBJ1-2; 12 nucleotides align to TRBD1. Trimming cost V 6 bases and J 7 bases; bases outside gene matches: 3. The CDR3 spans 13 residues. Looked up from germline, CDR1 is MNHEY and CDR2 is SMNVEV (reference sequence). CDR3 sequence reads: CASRGQGAGGYTF. The CDR3 bases are TGTGCCAGCAGGGGACAGGGGGCAGGTGGCTACACCTTC.

A few counts support this clone. The genes are TRBV7-3 and TRBJ1-1; possibly TRBD1 for D (5 bases). V was trimmed by 2 bases and J by 3 bases, leaving 10 bases between them. The CDR3 consists of 14 residues. Per the germline V gene, CDR1 is SGHTA and CDR2 is FQGTGA. CDR3 in DNA: TGTGCCAGCAGCTTAGGGGGGTTAGACACTGAAGCTTTCTTT. Protein sequence: CASSLGGLDTEAFF.

The CDR3 sequence is CASSKNWQGSVPTYGEQFF. In nucleotides, the CDR3 is TGTGCCAGCAGCAAAAATTGGCAGGGGAGTGTCCCTACGTACGGTGAGCAGTTCTTC. This sequence joins TRBV21-1 and TRBJ2-1; TRBD1, the table's D call, was not compared with the DNA. TRBV21-1 is reported as a pseudogene. The CDR3 runs 19 residues.

V is TRBV7-9 and J is TRBJ1-1; D gene ambiguous. Per germline, CDR1 SEHNR and CDR2 FQNEAQ (reference sequence). This CDR3 spans 14 amino acids. Trimming removed 2 bases from V and 0 bases from J, with 7 bases in between. CDR3 nucleotide sequence: TGTGCCAGCAGCTTAAGCGGGTTGAACACTGAAGCTTTCTTT. Encoded protein: CASSLSGLNTEAFF.